The clone carrying this T cell receptor (beta chain) has a handful of counts. Its antigen remains unidentified. The entry originates in a study of HIV-infected patients and healthy controls. The study, taken as a whole, reports: CMV-associated CDR3s mostly grew nonsignificantly during therapy, while HIV-associated CDR3s declined significantly.

500 ng RNA was reverse transcribed with alpha and beta constant-region primers. Alpha and beta chain libraries were made separately by chain-specific third strand synthesis with multiplexing indices. Each molecule carried a 12-nucleotide identifier made of two joined random hexamers added before amplification. Each CDR3 protein is one row after TCRdb ran MiXCR on the 5' RACE reads. The top ten hold more than 9.5% of the sample, which has more than 15,000 distinct CDR3 sequences, 9% to 15% seen once. Whole blood was used without fractionation, so all unsorted peripheral T cells were included. Germline trimming cut 8 bases from V and 7 bases from J; bases unmatched to any gene: 14. The CDR3 length is 15 residues. CDR1 is MNHEY, CDR2 SVGAGI, per germline.

The V call is TRBV6-5, the J call TRBJ2-1; 7 bases are shared with TRBD2. This receptor was obtained from an adult in good health. Sequencing was performed on blood. CDR3 amino acids: CASWRGRSTGNEQFF. The CDR3 nucleotides read TGTGCCAGCTGGCGGGGGAGGTCTACTGGGAATGAGCAGTTCTTC.